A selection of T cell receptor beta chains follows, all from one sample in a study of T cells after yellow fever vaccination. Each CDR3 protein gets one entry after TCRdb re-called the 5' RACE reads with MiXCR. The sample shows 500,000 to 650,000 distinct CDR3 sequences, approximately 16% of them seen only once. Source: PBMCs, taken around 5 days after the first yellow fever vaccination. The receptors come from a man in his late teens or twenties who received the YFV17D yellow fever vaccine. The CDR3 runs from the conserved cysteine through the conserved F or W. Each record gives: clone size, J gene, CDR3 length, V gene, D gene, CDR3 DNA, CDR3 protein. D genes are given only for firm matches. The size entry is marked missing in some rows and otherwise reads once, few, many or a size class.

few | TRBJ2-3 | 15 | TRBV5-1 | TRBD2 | TGCGCCAGCAGCTTTCACGGGGGGGCTACAGATACGCAGTATTTT | CASSFHGGATDTQYF
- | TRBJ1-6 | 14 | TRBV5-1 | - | TGCGCCAGCCGCTCCGGGGCCCTATATTCACCCCTCCACTTT | CASRSGALYSPLHF
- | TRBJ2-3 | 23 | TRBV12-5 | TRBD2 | TGTGCTAGTGGGCGCCCGGGGTTCCGAAAGGGACTAGCTGTAGGGGGTGGCACAGATACGCAGTATTTT | CASGRPGFRKGLAVGGGTDTQYF
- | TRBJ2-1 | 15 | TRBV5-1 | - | TGCGCCAGCAGCTTGGTACTAGGGCCCCGAAATGAGCAGTTCTTC | CASSLVLGPRNEQFF
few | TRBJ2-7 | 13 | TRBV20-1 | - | TGCAGTGCTACCGTAGGGCCCGAATACGAGCAGTACTTC | CSATVGPEYEQYF
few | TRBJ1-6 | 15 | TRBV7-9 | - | TGTGCCAGCAGCTCAGGGGTTGCTTATAATTCACCCCTCCACTTT | CASSSGVAYNSPLHF
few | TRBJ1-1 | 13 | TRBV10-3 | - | TGTGCCATCAGAATAAACATGAACACTGAAGCTTTCTTT | CAIRINMNTEAFF
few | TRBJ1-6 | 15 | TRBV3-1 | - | TGTGCCAGCAGCCAAGCGGCCGTCTATAATTCACCCCTCCACTTT | CASSQAAVYNSPLHF
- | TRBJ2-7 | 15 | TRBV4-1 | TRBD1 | TGCGCCAGCAGCCCTAAGGACAGGGGGTTCTACGAGCAGTACTTC | CASSPKDRGFYEQYF
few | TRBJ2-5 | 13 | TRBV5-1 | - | TGCGCCAGCGGAATGAATCCCCAAGAGACCCAGTACTTC | CASGMNPQETQYF
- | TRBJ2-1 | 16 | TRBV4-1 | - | TGCGCCAGCAGCCAAGAGGATGGACACAGCTACAATGAGCAGTTCTTC | CASSQEDGHSYNEQFF
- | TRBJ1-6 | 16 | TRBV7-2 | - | TGTGCCAGCAGCACAGGAGGACACCGCTATAATTCACCCCTCCACTTT | CASSTGGHRYNSPLHF
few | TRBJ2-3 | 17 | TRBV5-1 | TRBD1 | TGCGCCAGCAGCTCCGGGACAGGGGCCCCCTTCTCGGATACGCAGTATTTT | CASSSGTGAPFSDTQYF
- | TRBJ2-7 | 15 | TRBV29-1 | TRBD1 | TGCAGCGTTGGCTCGGACAGGGGGGGCTCCTACGAGCAGTACTTC | CSVGSDRGGSYEQYF
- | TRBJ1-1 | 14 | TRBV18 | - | TGTGCCAGCTCACCACCAGCCACTCTCGGTGAAGCTTTCTTT | CASSPPATLGEAFF
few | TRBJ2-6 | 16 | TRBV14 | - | TGTGCCAGCAGCCTAAGGGGGAGCACAGGGGCCAACGTCCTGACTTTC | CASSLRGSTGANVLTF
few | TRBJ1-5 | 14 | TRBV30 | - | TGTGCCTGGAGTGGGGACAACGGCTATCAGCCCCAGCATTTT | CAWSGDNGYQPQHF
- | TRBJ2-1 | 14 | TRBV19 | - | TGTGCCAGTAGTATCGGGGGCCCGAACCATGAGCAGTTCTTC | CASSIGGPNHEQFF
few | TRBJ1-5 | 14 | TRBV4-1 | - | TGCGCCAGCAGCCAAGGGTGGGTGGTTCAGCCCCAGCATTTT | CASSQGWVVQPQHF
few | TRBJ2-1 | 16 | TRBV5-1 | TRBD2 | TGCGCCAGCAGCTTGGGAGGCGGACTAGGATCGGATGAGCAGTTCTTC | CASSLGGGLGSDEQFF
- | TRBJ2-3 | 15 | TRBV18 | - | TGTGCCAGCCCCCACGGAGGGAGTCTCACAGATACGCAGTATTTT | CASPHGGSLTDTQYF
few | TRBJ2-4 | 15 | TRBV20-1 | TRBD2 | TGCAGTGCGAAACAGCGGGGACTAGCCAAAAACATTCAGTACTTC | CSAKQRGLAKNIQYF
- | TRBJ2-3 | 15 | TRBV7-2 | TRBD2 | TGTGCCAGCGGCCGGGAGGCGGGGGGGCCAGATACGCAGTATTTT | CASGREAGGPDTQYF
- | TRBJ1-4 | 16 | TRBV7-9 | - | TGTGCCAGCAGCTTAACCTGGGACGCAACTAATGAAAAACTGTTTTTT | CASSLTWDATNEKLFF
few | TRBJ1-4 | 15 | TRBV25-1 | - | TGTGCCAGCAGTGGGACAAGGGGGTTAAATGAAAAACTGTTTTTT | CASSGTRGLNEKLFF
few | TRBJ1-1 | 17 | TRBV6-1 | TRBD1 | TGTGCCAGCAGCCGCGGACAGGGGGTTTCTATGAACACTGAAGCTTTCTTT | CASSRGQGVSMNTEAFF
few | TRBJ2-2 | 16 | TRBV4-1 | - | TGCGCCAGCAGCCCAAGTGGGACACTGAACACCGGGGAGCTGTTTTTT | CASSPSGTLNTGELFF
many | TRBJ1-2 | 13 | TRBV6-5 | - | TGTGCCAGCAGTTATACAGGGAACTATGGCTACACCTTC | CASSYTGNYGYTF
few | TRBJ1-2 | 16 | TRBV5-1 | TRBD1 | TGCGCCAGCGCGCGGGGACAGCGGCCCTCTAACTATGGCTACACCTTC | CASARGQRPSNYGYTF
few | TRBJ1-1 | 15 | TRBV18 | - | TGTGCCAGCTCACCACGAGAATTGGTCGGAAATGAAGCTTTCTTT | CASSPRELVGNEAFF
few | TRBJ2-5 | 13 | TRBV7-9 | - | TGTGCCAGCAGCCCAGGGGACCAAGAGACCCAGTACTTC | CASSPGDQETQYF
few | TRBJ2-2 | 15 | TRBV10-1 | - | TGCGCCAGCAGTGAGTCGGCAGGGTGGACCGGGGAGCTGTTTTTT | CASSESAGWTGELFF
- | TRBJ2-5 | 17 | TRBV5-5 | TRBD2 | TGTGCCAGCAGCTTGGATAGCGGGGGGCCCTTCCTAGGGACCCAGTACTTC | CASSLDSGGPFLGTQYF